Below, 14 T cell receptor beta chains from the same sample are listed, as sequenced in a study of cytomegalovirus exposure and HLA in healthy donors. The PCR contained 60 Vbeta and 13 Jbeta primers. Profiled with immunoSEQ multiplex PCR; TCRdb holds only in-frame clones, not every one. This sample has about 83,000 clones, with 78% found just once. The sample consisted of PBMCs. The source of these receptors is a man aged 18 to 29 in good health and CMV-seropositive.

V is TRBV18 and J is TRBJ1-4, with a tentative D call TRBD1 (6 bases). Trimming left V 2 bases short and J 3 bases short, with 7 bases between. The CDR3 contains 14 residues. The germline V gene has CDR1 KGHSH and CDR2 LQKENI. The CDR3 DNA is TGTGCCAGCTCACCAGGGGGCTCTAATGAAAAACTGTTTTTT. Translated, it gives CASSPGGSNEKLFF.

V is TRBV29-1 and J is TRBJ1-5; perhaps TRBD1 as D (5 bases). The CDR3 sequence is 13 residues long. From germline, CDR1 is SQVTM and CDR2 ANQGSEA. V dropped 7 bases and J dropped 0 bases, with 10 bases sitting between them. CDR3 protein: CSARGDSNQPQHF. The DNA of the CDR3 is TGCAGCGCTCGGGGGGATAGCAATCAGCCCCAGCATTTT. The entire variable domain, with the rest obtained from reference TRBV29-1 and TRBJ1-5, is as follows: SAVISQKPSRDICQRGTSLTIQCQVDSQVTMMFWYRQQPGQSLTLIATANQGSEATYESGFVIDKFPISRPNLTFSTLTVSNMSPEDSSIYLCSARGDSNQPQHFGDGTRLSIL.

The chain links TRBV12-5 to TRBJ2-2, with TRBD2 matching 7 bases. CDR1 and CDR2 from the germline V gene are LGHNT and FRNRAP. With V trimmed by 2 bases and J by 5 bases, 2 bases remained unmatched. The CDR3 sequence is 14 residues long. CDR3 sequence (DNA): TGTGCTAGTGGTTTGATGGGAGGGACCGGGGAGCTGTTTTTT. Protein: CASGLMGGTGELFF.

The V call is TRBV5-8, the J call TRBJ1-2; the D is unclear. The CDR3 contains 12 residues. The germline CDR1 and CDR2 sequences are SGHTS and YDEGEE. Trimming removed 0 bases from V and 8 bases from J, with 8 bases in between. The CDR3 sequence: CASSLDGVGYTF. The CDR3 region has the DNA TGTGCCAGCAGCTTGGACGGGGTCGGCTACACCTTC.

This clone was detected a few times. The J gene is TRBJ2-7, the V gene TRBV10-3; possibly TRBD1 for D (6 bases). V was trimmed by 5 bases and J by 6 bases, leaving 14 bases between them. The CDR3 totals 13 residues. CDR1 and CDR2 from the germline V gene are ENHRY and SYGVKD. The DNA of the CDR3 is TGTGCCATCAGTATAGAACAGGGTGGCGAGCAGTACTTC. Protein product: CAISIEQGGEQYF.

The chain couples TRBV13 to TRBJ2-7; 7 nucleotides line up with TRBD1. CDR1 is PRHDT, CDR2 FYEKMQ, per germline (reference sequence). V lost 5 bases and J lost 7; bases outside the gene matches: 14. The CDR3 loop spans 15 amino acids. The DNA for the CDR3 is TGTGCCAGCAGCCCCAGGACAGGACCGAGTGATGAGCAGTACTTC. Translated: CASSPRTGPSDEQYF.

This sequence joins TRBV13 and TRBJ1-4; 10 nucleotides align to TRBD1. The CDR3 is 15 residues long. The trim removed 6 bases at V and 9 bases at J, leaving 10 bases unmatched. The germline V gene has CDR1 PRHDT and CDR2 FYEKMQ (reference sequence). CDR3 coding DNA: TGTGCCAGCAGTCAAGGGACAGGGGCAGGGAAAAAACTGTTTTTT. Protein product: CASSQGTGAGKKLFF.

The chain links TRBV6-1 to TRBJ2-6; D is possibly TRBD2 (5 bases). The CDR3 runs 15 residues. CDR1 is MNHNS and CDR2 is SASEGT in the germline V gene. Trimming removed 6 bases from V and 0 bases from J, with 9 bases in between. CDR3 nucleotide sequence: TGTGCCAGCAGGCTAGCCTCCTCTGGGGCCAACGTCCTGACTTTC. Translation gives CASRLASSGANVLTF.

CDR3 nucleotide sequence: TGTGCCAGCAGCTTAAGGGGGCTAGCGGGGGAGACCCAGTACTTC. Translating gives CASSLRGLAGETQYF. The gene calls are TRBV11-3 and TRBJ2-5, with 9 bases that match TRBD2. This CDR3 is built from 15 residues. Germline-derived CDR1 and CDR2 are SGHNT and YENEEA. J gave up 5 bases and V 2 bases, and 6 bases lay outside the gene matches.

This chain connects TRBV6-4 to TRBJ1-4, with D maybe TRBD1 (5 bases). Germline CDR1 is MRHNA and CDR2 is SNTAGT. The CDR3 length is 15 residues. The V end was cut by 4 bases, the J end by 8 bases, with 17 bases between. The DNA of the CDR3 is TGTGCCAGCAGTGGGACGGAATGTAGGGGCGAAAAACTGTTTTTT. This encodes CASSGTECRGEKLFF.

The CDR3 sequence is CASSLVLAHEQYF. The CDR3 DNA sequence: TGTGCCAGCAGTTTAGTACTAGCGCACGAGCAGTACTTC. The chain joins TRBV27 to TRBJ2-7, with 7 bases lining up with TRBD2. J was trimmed by 5 bases and V by 2 bases; bases with no gene match: 3. Germline V CDR1 and CDR2: MNHEY, SMNVEV (reference sequence). The CDR3 covers 13 residues.

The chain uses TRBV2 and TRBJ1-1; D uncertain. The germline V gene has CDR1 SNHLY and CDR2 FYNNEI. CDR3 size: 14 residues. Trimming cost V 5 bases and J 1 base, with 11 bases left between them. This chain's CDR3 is CASSPWGGNTEAFF. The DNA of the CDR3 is TGTGCCAGCAGTCCTTGGGGAGGGAACACTGAAGCTTTCTTT. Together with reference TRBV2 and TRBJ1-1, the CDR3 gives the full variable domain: EPEVTQTPSHQVTQMGQEVILRCVPISNHLYFYWYRQILGQKVEFLVSFYNNEISEKSEIFDDQFSVERPDGSNFTLKIRSTKLEDSAMYFCASSPWGGNTEAFFGQGTRLTVV.

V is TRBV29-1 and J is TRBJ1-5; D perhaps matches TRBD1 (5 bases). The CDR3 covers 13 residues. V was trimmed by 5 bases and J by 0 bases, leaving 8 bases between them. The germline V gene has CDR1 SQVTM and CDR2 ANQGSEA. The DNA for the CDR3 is TGCAGCGTTAGACAGAATAGCAATCAGCCCCAGCATTTT. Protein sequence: CSVRQNSNQPQHF. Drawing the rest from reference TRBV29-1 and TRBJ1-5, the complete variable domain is SAVISQKPSRDICQRGTSLTIQCQVDSQVTMMFWYRQQPGQSLTLIATANQGSEATYESGFVIDKFPISRPNLTFSTLTVSNMSPEDSSIYLCSVRQNSNQPQHFGDGTRLSIL.

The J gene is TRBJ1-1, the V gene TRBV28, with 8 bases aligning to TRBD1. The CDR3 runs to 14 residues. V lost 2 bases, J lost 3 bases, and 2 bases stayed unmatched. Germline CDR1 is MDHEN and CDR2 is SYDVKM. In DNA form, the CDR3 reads TGTGCCAGCAGTTTAGCCAGGGGGCACACTGAAGCTTTCTTT. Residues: CASSLARGHTEAFF.